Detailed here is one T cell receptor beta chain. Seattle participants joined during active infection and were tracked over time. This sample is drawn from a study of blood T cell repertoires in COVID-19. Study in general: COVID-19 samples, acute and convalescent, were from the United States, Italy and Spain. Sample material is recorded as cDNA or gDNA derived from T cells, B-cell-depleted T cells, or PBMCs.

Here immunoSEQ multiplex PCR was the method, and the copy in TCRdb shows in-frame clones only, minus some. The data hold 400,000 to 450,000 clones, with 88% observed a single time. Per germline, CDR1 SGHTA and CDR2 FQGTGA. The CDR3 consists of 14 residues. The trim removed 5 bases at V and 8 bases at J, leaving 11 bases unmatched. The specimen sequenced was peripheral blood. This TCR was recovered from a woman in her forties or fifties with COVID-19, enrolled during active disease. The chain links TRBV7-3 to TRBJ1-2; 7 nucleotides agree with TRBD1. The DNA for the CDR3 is TGTGCCAGCAGCCCTATTCCGACAGGGATCGGCTACACCTTC. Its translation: CASSPIPTGIGYTF. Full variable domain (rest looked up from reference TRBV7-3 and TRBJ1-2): GAGVSQTPSNKVTEKGKYVELRCDPISGHTALYWYRQSLGQGPEFLIYFQGTGAADDSGLPNDRFFAVRPEGSVSTLKIQRTERGDSAVYLCASSPIPTGIGYTFGSGTRLTVV.